This TCR beta chain emerged from a study of blood T cell repertoires in COVID-19. Overall study: COVID-19 samples collected from the United States, Italy and Spain covered acute and convalescent phases. In each case, the material was cDNA or gDNA derived from T cells, B-cell-depleted T cells, or PBMCs.

Authors' processing steps: Quantification of nucleated cells was approximated via reference gene primer amplification. TCRdb's table, derived via immunoSEQ multiplex PCR, lists solely in-frame clones and lacks some. For V, J and clone size, that table is used; D and trimming come from the DNA. The repertoire has about 63,000 clones, 76% of them found once; the top ten carry approximately 52%. This TCR came from a woman aged 80 or over with acute or convalescent COVID-19. Sequencing used peripheral blood.

The CDR3 here is CASSAGGWEKLFF. The CDR3, as DNA: TGTGCCAGCAGCGCGGGGGGTTGGGAAAAACTGTTTTTT. This chain joins TRBV9 and TRBJ1-4; D may be TRBD1 (5 bases). Trimming pared 3 bases from V and 8 bases from J, leaving 11 bases between. Germline-derived CDR1 and CDR2 are SGDLS and YYNGEE. The CDR3 contains 13 residues.